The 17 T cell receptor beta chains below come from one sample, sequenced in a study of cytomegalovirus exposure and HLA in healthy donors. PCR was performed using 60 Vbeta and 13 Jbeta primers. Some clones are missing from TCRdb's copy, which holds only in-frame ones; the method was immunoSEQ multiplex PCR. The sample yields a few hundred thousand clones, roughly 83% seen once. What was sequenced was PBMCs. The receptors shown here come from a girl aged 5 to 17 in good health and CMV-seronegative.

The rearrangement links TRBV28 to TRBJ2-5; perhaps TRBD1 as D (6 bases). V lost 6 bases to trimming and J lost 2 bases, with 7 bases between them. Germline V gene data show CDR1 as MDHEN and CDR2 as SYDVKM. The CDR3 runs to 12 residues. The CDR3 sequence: CASSQGQETQYF. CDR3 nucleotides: TGTGCCAGCAGCCAGGGGCAAGAGACCCAGTACTTC.

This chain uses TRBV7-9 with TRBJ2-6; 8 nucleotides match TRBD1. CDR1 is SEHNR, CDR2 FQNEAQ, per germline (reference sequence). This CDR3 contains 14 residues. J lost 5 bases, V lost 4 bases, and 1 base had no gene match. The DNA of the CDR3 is TGTGCCAGCAGCTGGGACAGGTGGGCCAACGTCCTGACTTTC. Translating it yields CASSWDRWANVLTF.

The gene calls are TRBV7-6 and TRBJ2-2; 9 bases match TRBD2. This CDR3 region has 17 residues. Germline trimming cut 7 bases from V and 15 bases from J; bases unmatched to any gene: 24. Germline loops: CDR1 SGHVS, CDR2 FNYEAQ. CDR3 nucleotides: TGTGCCAGCACCCTAGACCCACCTAGCGGGATGAGGCTGCTGATGTTTTTT. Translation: CASTLDPPSGMRLLMFF.

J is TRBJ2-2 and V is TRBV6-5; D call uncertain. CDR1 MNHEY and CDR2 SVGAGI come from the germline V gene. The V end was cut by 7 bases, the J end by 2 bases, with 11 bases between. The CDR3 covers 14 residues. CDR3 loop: CASTQLENTGELFF. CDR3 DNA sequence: TGTGCCAGCACCCAGCTAGAAAACACCGGGGAGCTGTTTTTT.

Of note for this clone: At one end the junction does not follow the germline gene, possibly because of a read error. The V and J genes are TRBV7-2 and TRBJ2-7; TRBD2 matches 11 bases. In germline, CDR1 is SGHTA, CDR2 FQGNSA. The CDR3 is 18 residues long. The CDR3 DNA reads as TGTGCCAGCAGCTTAGAAGGGGTTTGGCGTAGCGGGAGGGCCAGGTTCCACTTC. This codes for CASSLEGVWRSGRARFHF.

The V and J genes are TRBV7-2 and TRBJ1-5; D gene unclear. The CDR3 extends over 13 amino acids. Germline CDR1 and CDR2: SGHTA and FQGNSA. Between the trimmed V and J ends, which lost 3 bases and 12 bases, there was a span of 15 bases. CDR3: CASSFGPQEVQHF. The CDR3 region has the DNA TGTGCCAGCAGCTTCGGACCTCAGGAGGTCCAGCATTTT.

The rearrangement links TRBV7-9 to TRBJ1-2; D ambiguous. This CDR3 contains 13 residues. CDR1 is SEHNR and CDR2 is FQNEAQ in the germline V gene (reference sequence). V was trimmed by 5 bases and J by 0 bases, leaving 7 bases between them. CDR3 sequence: CASSLTANYGYTF. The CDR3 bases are TGTGCCAGCAGCCTTACAGCTAACTATGGCTACACCTTC.

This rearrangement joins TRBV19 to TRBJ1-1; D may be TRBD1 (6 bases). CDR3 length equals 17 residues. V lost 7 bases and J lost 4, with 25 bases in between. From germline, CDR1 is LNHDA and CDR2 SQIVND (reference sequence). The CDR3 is CASTRFGTWGGGTEAFF. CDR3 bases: TGTGCCAGTACCCGATTCGGGACATGGGGTGGGGGCACTGAAGCTTTCTTT.

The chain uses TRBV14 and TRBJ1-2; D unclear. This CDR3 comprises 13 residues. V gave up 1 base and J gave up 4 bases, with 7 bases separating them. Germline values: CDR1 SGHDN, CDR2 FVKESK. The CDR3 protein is CASSQGRFYGYTF. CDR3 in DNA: TGTGCCAGCAGCCAAGGCCGGTTCTATGGCTACACCTTC.

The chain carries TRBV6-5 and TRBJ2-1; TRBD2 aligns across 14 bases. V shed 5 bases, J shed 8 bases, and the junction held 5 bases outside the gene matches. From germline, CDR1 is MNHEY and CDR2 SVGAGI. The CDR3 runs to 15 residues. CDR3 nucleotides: TGTGCCAGCAGTCGGGGACTAGCGGGAGTTGATGAGCAGTTCTTC. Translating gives CASSRGLAGVDEQFF.

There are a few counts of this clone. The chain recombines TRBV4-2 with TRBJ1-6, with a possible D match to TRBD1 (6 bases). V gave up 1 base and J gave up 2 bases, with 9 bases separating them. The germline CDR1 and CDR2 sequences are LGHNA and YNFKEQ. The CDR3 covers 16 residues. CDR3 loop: CASSQVTGTYNSPLHF. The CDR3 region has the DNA TGTGCCAGCAGCCAAGTCACAGGGACCTATAATTCACCCCTCCACTTT.

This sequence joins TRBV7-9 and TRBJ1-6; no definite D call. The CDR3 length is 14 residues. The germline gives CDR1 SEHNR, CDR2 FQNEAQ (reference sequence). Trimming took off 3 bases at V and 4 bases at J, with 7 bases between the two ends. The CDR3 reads CASSFETYNSPLHF. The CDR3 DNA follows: TGTGCCAGCAGCTTTGAAACATATAATTCACCCCTCCACTTT.

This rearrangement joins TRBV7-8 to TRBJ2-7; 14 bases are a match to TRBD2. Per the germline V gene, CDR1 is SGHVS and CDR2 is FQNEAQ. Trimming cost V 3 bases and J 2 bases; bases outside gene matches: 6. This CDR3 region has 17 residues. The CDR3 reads CASSFGGLAGATYEQYF. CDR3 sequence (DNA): TGTGCCAGCAGCTTTGGGGGACTAGCGGGGGCTACCTACGAGCAGTACTTC. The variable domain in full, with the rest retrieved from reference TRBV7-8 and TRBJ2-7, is GAGVSQSPRYKVAKRGQDVALRCDPISGHVSLFWYQQALGQGPEFLTYFQNEAQLDKSGLPSDRFFAERPEGSVSTLKIQRTQQEDSAVYLCASSFGGLAGATYEQYFGPGTRLTVT.

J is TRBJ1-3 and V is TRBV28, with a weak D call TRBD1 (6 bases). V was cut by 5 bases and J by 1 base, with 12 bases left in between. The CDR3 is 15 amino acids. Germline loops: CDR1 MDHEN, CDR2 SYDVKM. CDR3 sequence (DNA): TGTGCCAGCAGTGAGATCAGGGGATCTGGAAACACCATATATTTT. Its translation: CASSEIRGSGNTIYF.

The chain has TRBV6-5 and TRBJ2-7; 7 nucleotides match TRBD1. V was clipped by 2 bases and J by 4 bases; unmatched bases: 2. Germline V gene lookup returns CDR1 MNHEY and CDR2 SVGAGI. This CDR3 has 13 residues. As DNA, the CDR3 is TGTGCCAGCAGTTACGACAGGGTGTACGAGCAGTACTTC. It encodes CASSYDRVYEQYF.

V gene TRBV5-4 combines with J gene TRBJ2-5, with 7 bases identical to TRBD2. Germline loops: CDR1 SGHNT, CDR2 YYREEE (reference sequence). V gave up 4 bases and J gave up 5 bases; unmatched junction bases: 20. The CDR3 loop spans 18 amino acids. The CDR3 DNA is TGTGCCAGCAGCCCCATGGAGGGCGGGAGTTTAGGTTCGGAGACCCAGTACTTC. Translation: CASSPMEGGSLGSETQYF.

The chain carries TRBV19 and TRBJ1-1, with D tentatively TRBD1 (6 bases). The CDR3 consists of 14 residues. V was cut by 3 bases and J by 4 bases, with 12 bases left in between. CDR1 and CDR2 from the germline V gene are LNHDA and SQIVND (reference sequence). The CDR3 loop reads CASSIQGSVTEAFF. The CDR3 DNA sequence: TGTGCCAGTAGTATCCAGGGGAGCGTCACTGAAGCTTTCTTT.